The 4 T cell receptor beta chains presented below share a single source sample, sequenced in a study of cytomegalovirus exposure and HLA in healthy donors (dated by TCRdb to 2016 to 2017). Libraries came from the immunoSEQ multiplex PCR assay. This immuneACCESS table, as held by TCRdb, lists in-frame sequences with V and J called but not all clones. Of the missing ones, under half trace to an unresolved V gene in checked studies; the others have no known cause. A total of more than 250,000 clones appear in this sample, roughly 90% of them only once. The ten largest clones take up over 1% of the sample. Sequences were obtained from PBMCs. The receptors stem from a woman in her 30s in good health and CMV-seropositive.

This rearrangement joins TRBV5-1 to TRBJ1-1; TRBD1 aligns across 8 bases. The CDR3 extends over 14 amino acids. The germline CDR1 and CDR2 sequences are SGHRS and YFSETQ. Losses at the gene ends were 3 bases for V and 2 bases for J; bases not matched to a gene: 3. CDR3 protein: CASSSGQENTEAFF. CDR3 DNA: TGCGCCAGCAGCTCGGGACAGGAAAACACTGAAGCTTTCTTT.

The V call is TRBV5-6, the J call TRBJ1-1; 8 nucleotides align to TRBD1. Unmatched junction bases numbered 7, after V lost 4 bases and J lost 5 bases. The CDR3 contains 14 residues. Germline loops: CDR1 SGHDT, CDR2 YYEEEE. As DNA, the CDR3 is TGTGCCAGCAGCGCGGGGACAGGATGGACTGAAGCTTTCTTT. Protein: CASSAGTGWTEAFF.

This chain connects TRBV13 to TRBJ1-1; TRBD1 might be the D (5 bases). CDR3 length: 18 residues. CDR1 is PRHDT and CDR2 is FYEKMQ in the germline V gene (reference sequence). Deletions cut 0 bases from V and 6 bases from J, with 23 bases between. In DNA, the CDR3 is TGTGCCAGCAGCTTAGGTTCCTTTGGGCTTGGGGGAAGGCCTGAAGCTTTCTTT. It encodes CASSLGSFGLGGRPEAFF.

The table lists this clone with a count of one. The genes are TRBV6-4 and TRBJ2-2; no clear D gene. Between the trimmed V and J ends, which lost 5 bases and 2 bases, there was a span of 9 bases. CDR3 length equals 14 residues. The germline V gene encodes CDR1 MRHNA and CDR2 SNTAGT. In DNA form, the CDR3 reads TGTGCCAGCAGTAACCTATTTAACACCGGGGAGCTGTTTTTT. Protein: CASSNLFNTGELFF.